This T cell receptor (beta chain) derives from a study of siplizumab effects on memory and regulatory T cells. Points on this clone: Its specificity is unknown.

General observations from the study: Only a minority of proliferating CD4+ or CD8+ clones had an assignable naive or memory phenotype, with roughly 80-96% lacking one. Memory T cells appeared less diverse than naive cells, which seemed to contribute substantially to alloresponse.

Germline V gives CDR1 MNHEY, CDR2 SMNVEV (reference sequence). CDR3 length: 14 residues. V lost 6 bases, J lost 4 bases, and 15 bases lay in between. Generated by immunoSEQ multiplex PCR, the TCRdb table keeps only in-frame clones and is missing some. The profile shows around 110,000 clones, roughly 94% of them singletons. This chain links TRBV27 with TRBJ1-1, with D uncertain. The receptor's source is a human donor in good health. Specimen: non-Treg CD4+ T cells sorted from blood. CDR3 loop: CASRPREGFTEAFF. CDR3 DNA: TGTGCCAGCAGGCCCCGTGAGGGCTTCACTGAAGCTTTCTTT.